These T cell receptor beta chains were read from a single sample in a study of shared clonotypes between healthy human individuals. Only in-frame clones appear in the TCRdb table, and some are missing; sequencing was by immunoSEQ multiplex PCR. The sample carries 950,000 to 1,300,000 clones, 75% recorded once. The sample consisted of memory CD4+ T cells sorted from blood. All receptors derive from a man aged 18 to 30 in good health. Both conserved end residues are part of each CDR3. Fields, in order: D gene, J gene, clone size, V gene, CDR3 DNA, CDR3 protein. The D gene is left open where the match is weak. A clone size is listed for some rows: how often the clone was seen (once, few, many), or a class if it is expanded.

.,TRBJ1-1,.,TRBV30,TGTGCCTGGAAGCTAACAGGTGGAGCTTTCTTT,CAWKLTGGAFF
TRBD1,TRBJ2-7,.,TRBV14,TGTGCCAGCAGTCAACCCGGGACAGGGGGTCGAGAGCAGTACTTC,CASSQPGTGGREQYF
.,TRBJ1-1,.,TRBV28,TGTGCAAGCAGTTTCGCTTCAGCGATAGCTTTCTTT,CASSFASAIAFF
.,TRBJ2-7,few,TRBV5-1,TGCGCCAGCAGCTTGGGCGGGTTCTCCTACGAGCAGTACTTC,CASSLGGFSYEQYF
.,TRBJ1-1,.,TRBV18,TGTGCCAGCTCACCAGAACAGGGTAGGGCTGAAGCTTTCTTT,CASSPEQGRAEAFF
TRBD1,TRBJ1-4,.,TRBV5-4,TGTGCCAGCAGCTTACAGGGGTCGGAAAAACTGTTTTTT,CASSLQGSEKLFF
.,TRBJ2-2,.,TRBV27,TGTGCCAGCAGTCCTCGCGCGGGCGGGGAGCTGTTTTTT,CASSPRAGGELFF
TRBD2,TRBJ2-1,.,TRBV5-5,TGTGCCAGCAGCCACCGCGAACTAGCGGGAGATGAGCAGTTCTTC,CASSHRELAGDEQFF
.,TRBJ1-4,.,TRBV7-9,TGTGCCAGCAGCTACCTAGGGGGTGATGAAAAACTGTTTTTT,CASSYLGGDEKLFF
.,TRBJ2-3,.,TRBV11-2,TGTGCCAGCAGCTTAACTAGAGTGGGTACGCAGTATTTT,CASSLTRVGTQYF
.,TRBJ2-7,.,TRBV7-2,TGTGCCAGCAGCCCCGGCTTGTCCTACGAGCAGTACTTC,CASSPGLSYEQYF
.,TRBJ2-3,.,TRBV10-2,TGCGCCAGCAGTGAGACTAGCACAGATACGCAGTATTTT,CASSETSTDTQYF
.,TRBJ1-1,few,TRBV6-5,TGTGCCAGCAGTTACTCTGTCACCCAAAACACTGAAGCTTTCTTT,CASSYSVTQNTEAFF
.,TRBJ2-5,.,TRBV18,TGTGCCAGCTCCATGGGGCTGGAAGAGACCCAGTACTTC,CASSMGLEETQYF
TRBD1,TRBJ2-1,.,TRBV4-3,TGCGCCAGCAGTGGGACAGACTACAATGAGCAGTTCTTC,CASSGTDYNEQFF
.,TRBJ1-5,.,TRBV7-9,TGTGCCAGCAGCTTAGGACTAGATCAGCCCCAGCATTTT,CASSLGLDQPQHF
.,TRBJ1-1,few,TRBV11-2,TGTGCCAGCAGCTTGGGTAGGGATGCAGCTTTCTTT,CASSLGRDAAFF
TRBD1,TRBJ1-5,.,TRBV19,TGTGCCAGTAGTATAGAGGGCAGGGGGCGAGGTCAGCCCCAGCATTTT,CASSIEGRGRGQPQHF
TRBD2,TRBJ2-7,.,TRBV27,TGTGCCAGCACGGGGCTAGCGGGAGGTGAGCAGTACTTC,CASTGLAGGEQYF
TRBD1,TRBJ2-7,.,TRBV18,TGTGCCAGCTCACTCGGACAGGGCTTCGGGCAGTACTTC,CASSLGQGFGQYF
.,TRBJ1-5,.,TRBV30,TGTGCCTGGAGTGTTGCCGTAGGAGGTCAGCCCCAGCATTTT,CAWSVAVGGQPQHF
TRBD1,TRBJ1-1,once,TRBV27,TGTGCCAGCAGCTCGACAGGGAGAAGGGTCTCGAACACTGAAGCTTTCTTT,CASSSTGRRVSNTEAFF
.,TRBJ2-1,once,TRBV2,TGTGCCAGCAGTGAAGACAGGGCGGGCTACAATGAGCAGTTCTTC,CASSEDRAGYNEQFF
.,TRBJ2-2,many,TRBV6-1,TGTGCCAGCAGTGGGAACAGCCGGGAGCTGTTTTTT,CASSGNSRELFF
TRBD1,TRBJ2-7,.,TRBV7-9,TGTGCCAGCAGCAGAGGGACAGGGGGCGAGCAGTACTTC,CASSRGTGGEQYF
.,TRBJ2-5,.,TRBV4-3,TGCGCCAGCAGCCAAGAGCGGGACGCCGGCAGGACCCAGTACTTC,CASSQERDAGRTQYF
.,TRBJ1-1,once,TRBV6-1,TGTGCCAGCAGCGAAGCTTTCTTT,CASSEAFF
.,TRBJ1-4,few,TRBV2,TGTGCCAGCAGTGACAGGGTGGAACTGTTTTTT,CASSDRVELFF
.,TRBJ1-5,.,TRBV28,TGTGCCAGCAGTTTCTACAGGCAGAGCAATCAGCCCCAGCATTTT,CASSFYRQSNQPQHF
TRBD1,TRBJ1-4,.,TRBV6-1,TGTGCCAGCAGAGACAGGGCGAGGATTGAAAAACTGTTTTTT,CASRDRARIEKLFF
.,TRBJ1-2,few,TRBV20-1,TGCAGTGCTAGGACGCAGGCCGGCTACACCTTC,CSARTQAGYTF
.,TRBJ1-5,.,TRBV18,TGTGCCAGCTCACCAGGGGCCCAAAGCAATCAGCCCCAGCATTTT,CASSPGAQSNQPQHF
.,TRBJ2-6,once,TRBV7-2,TGTGCCAGCAGCTTAGCGACCCTACGGGGTACAAATGGGGCCAACGTCCTGACTTTC,CASSLATLRGTNGANVLTF
TRBD2,TRBJ2-3,many,TRBV7-8,TGTGCCAGCAGCTTAGTGAGGTTTGGCCGGACTAGCCTAAGCACAGATACGCAGTATTTT,CASSLVRFGRTSLSTDTQYF
TRBD1,TRBJ2-7,.,TRBV28,TGTGCCAGCAGTTTGTACGGGGACAGGGGCTCCTACGAGCAGTACTTC,CASSLYGDRGSYEQYF
.,TRBJ1-1,.,TRBV4-1,TGCGCCAGCAGCCAAGGATGGGTAGGGGGGACTGAAGCTTTCTTT,CASSQGWVGGTEAFF
TRBD1,TRBJ2-5,.,TRBV6-5,TGTGCCAGCAGTTATAGTTTGGGACAGGCCCAAGAGACCCAGTACTTC,CASSYSLGQAQETQYF
.,TRBJ1-4,.,TRBV5-4,TGTGCCAGCAGCTTGGACCCGGTGGGGGGCCTTAATGAAAAACTGTTTTTT,CASSLDPVGGLNEKLFF
TRBD1,TRBJ1-2,.,TRBV9,TGTGCCAGCAGCCCTTGGACAGGGGCTAACTATGGCTACACCTTC,CASSPWTGANYGYTF
.,TRBJ2-6,.,TRBV6-5,TGTGCCAGCAGTCCTATGGGGGGGGCCAACGTCCTGACTTTC,CASSPMGGANVLTF
TRBD1,TRBJ2-1,few,TRBV6-1,TGTGCCAGCAGTGAACCGGGACAGGGTAGGGTAAATGAGCAGTTCTTC,CASSEPGQGRVNEQFF
TRBD2,TRBJ2-4,.,TRBV6-5,TGTGCCAGCACCAGGGGGCTAGCGGGAGAAAACATTCAGTACTTC,CASTRGLAGENIQYF
TRBD1,TRBJ1-2,few,TRBV5-1,TGCGCCAGCACCGGGACAGGTTTGAGAGGCTACACCTTC,CASTGTGLRGYTF
TRBD1,TRBJ2-2,.,TRBV7-8,TGTGCCAGCAGCGTAAAACAGGGGGCCACGGGCGGGGAGCTGTTTTTT,CASSVKQGATGGELFF
TRBD2,TRBJ2-5,.,TRBV29-1,TGCAGCGGAAGAGTAGCGCTAGCGGGGGACCCGTACTTC,CSGRVALAGDPYF
.,TRBJ1-1,.,TRBV6-5,TGTGCCAGCAGTACTGCGGGGGGGAGGACTGAAGCTTTCTTT,CASSTAGGRTEAFF
.,TRBJ2-5,.,TRBV9,TGTGCCAGCAGCGTAGAGTGGGGGGGCCGGGAGGAGACCCAGTACTTC,CASSVEWGGREETQYF